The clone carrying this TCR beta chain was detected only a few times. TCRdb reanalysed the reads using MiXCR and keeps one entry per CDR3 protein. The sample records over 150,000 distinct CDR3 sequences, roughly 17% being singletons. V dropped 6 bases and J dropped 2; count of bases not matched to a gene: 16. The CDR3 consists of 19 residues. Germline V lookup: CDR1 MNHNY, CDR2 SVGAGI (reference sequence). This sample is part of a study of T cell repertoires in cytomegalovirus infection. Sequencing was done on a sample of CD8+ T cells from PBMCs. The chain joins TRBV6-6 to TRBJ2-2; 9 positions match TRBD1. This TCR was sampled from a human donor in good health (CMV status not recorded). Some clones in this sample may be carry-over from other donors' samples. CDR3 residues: CASSSIAGTGRLNTGELFF. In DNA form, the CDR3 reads TGTGCCAGCAGCTCCATCGCCGGGACAGGGAGACTTAACACCGGGGAGCTGTTTTTT.